This is a list of T cell receptor beta chains from one sample in a study of Ad26.COV2.S vaccination and SARS-CoV-2 variants. Only in-frame clones appear in the TCRdb table, and some are missing; sequencing was by immunoSEQ multiplex PCR. This sample has roughly 500,000 clones, with around 90% found just once. This material consisted of peripheral blood, taken in a trial of Ad26.COV2.S vaccine versus placebo. Source of these receptors: a person aged 18 to 65 who received the Ad26.COV2.S COVID-19 vaccine or a placebo. The CDR3 runs from the conserved cysteine through the conserved F or W.

J gene: TRBJ2-1
V gene: TRBV6-5
CDR3 protein: CASSYDRYNEQFF

J gene: TRBJ1-6
V gene: TRBV6-5
CDR3 protein: CASSWEGASPLHF

J gene: TRBJ2-1
V gene: TRBV20-1
CDR3 protein: CSGVTYNEQFF

J gene: TRBJ2-1
V gene: TRBV25-1
CDR3 protein: CASRLAGAYEQFF

J gene: TRBJ2-7
V gene: TRBV11-2
CDR3 protein: CASREVYEQYF

J gene: TRBJ2-7
V gene: TRBV10-1
CDR3 protein: CASESGLTFYEQYF

J gene: TRBJ1-5
V gene: TRBV28
CDR3 protein: CASGLISTGGNQPQHF

J gene: TRBJ2-7
V gene: TRBV15
CDR3 protein: CATSGGGQGNYEQYF

J gene: TRBJ2-1
V gene: TRBV11-2
CDR3 protein: CASSWDFGGPSSYNEQFF

J gene: TRBJ2-1
V gene: TRBV14
CDR3 protein: CASSRSGTSGNNEQFF

J gene: TRBJ2-1
V gene: TRBV7-2
CDR3 protein: CASSVGLPSGTYNEQFF

J gene: TRBJ2-1
V gene: TRBV9
CDR3 protein: CASSTTTTGLPYNEQFF

J gene: TRBJ1-1
V gene: TRBV28
CDR3 protein: CASSFWSDTEAFF

J gene: TRBJ1-1
V gene: TRBV7-2
CDR3 protein: CASSLFQVPEAFF

J gene: TRBJ1-2
V gene: TRBV19
CDR3 protein: CASSIAGNYGYTF

J gene: TRBJ2-2
V gene: TRBV7-9
CDR3 protein: CASSLGITGELFF

J gene: TRBJ1-1
V gene: TRBV28
CDR3 protein: CASRLLGFF

J gene: TRBJ2-1
V gene: TRBV24-1
CDR3 protein: CATSDPSRGQFF

J gene: TRBJ1-5
V gene: TRBV30
CDR3 protein: CAWRAQGGQPQHF

J gene: TRBJ2-5
V gene: TRBV9
CDR3 protein: CASSVGPQETQYF

J gene: TRBJ1-1
V gene: TRBV30
CDR3 protein: CAWGPTPDTSTQGAFF

J gene: TRBJ2-7
V gene: TRBV7-8
CDR3 protein: CASSLEGQGVQYF

J gene: TRBJ2-3
V gene: TRBV5-4
CDR3 protein: CASSLDFTDTQYF

J gene: TRBJ2-4
V gene: TRBV28
CDR3 protein: CASSHRVNPVAKNIQYF

J gene: TRBJ1-3
V gene: TRBV6-2/TRBV6-3
CDR3 protein: CASSRRQVIGNTIYF

J gene: TRBJ2-7
V gene: TRBV6-5
CDR3 protein: CASNRDSLYEQYF

J gene: TRBJ2-1
V gene: TRBV5-1
CDR3 protein: CASSLVSGANNEQFF

J gene: TRBJ2-3
V gene: TRBV28
CDR3 protein: CASSLAGGGTDTQYF

J gene: TRBJ2-1
V gene: TRBV24-1
CDR3 protein: CATWDGLNEQFF

J gene: TRBJ2-1
V gene: TRBV28
CDR3 protein: CASSREKGQGGDEQFF

J gene: TRBJ2-5
V gene: TRBV28
CDR3 protein: CASSLVQGQQTQYF

J gene: TRBJ2-7
V gene: TRBV4-2
CDR3 protein: CASSQTLNRGSRTYEQYF

J gene: TRBJ2-1
V gene: TRBV2
CDR3 protein: CASHLDQPGDEQFF

J gene: TRBJ2-1
V gene: TRBV9
CDR3 protein: CASSVGARMRVNEQFF

J gene: TRBJ1-3
V gene: TRBV16
CDR3 protein: CASSQSPAANTIYF

J gene: TRBJ2-7
V gene: TRBV2
CDR3 protein: CASRAGGYGIYEQYF